This TCR beta chain was documented in a study of a mutant IDH1 vaccine in newly diagnosed glioma (dated by TCRdb to about 2021). Looking at the study overall: Eight vaccinations were administered to patients in weeks 1, 3, 5, 7, 11, 15, 19 and 23, corresponding to visits V03 through V10. For exploratory analyses, around 26 treated patients had longitudinal TCRB deep sequencing done wherever samples were available. Vaccination was initiated 4-6 weeks after radiotherapy alone, or concurrently with temozolomide cycles in the chemotherapy-containing groups. Of the 25 to 35 treated patients, around 62% were male and roughly 38% were female, and a mean age of roughly 41 years was recorded. Before enrollment, patients had received standard therapy of radiotherapy alone, temozolomide alone, or radiochemotherapy with temozolomide; most received the combination. Peripheral blood samples were drawn at six visits, namely V03 (baseline), V05, V07, V10, V12 and V13. Beyond this particular receptor, the publication reports: Immune responses induced by the vaccine were seen in 90% to 95% of patients across multiple MHC alleles. The authors noted that analyses of patient blood samples could not be reproduced because of sample limitations. No apparent relationship was observed between pseudoprogression and alterations in the top peripheral T cell clonotypes detected by TCRB sequencing. Selection of PBMC samples for TCRB deep sequencing was based on availability.

Details on this clone: Its antigen remains undetermined. Base qualities are not recorded, but no much larger clone differs from it by a single base.

The time point label of this sample denotes: week 5, during vaccination. Each vaccine dose, consisting of 300 ug of a 20-mer mutant IDH1 peptide in Montanide, was administered subcutaneously with topical imiquimod. The donors had newly diagnosed IDH1-mutant astrocytomas of WHO grade 3 or 4 that showed loss of nuclear ATRX. The samples were drawn from NOA16, a multicentre, single-arm, open-label phase I trial in Germany that tested a mutant IDH1 peptide vaccine in humans for the first time. Genomic DNA for TCRB sequencing was extracted from EDTA blood using the DNeasy Blood and Tissue Kit. The CDR3 runs 19 amino acids, cysteine and phenylalanine included. Left in the record is the CDR3 DNA by itself, 57 bases read in frame from the first base. Looking up the germline V gene yields CDR1 MGHRA and CDR2 YSYEKL. V loses 2 bases at its end and J loses 1 base; junction bases beyond the gene matches: 11.

Preparation of the library involved the immunoSEQ multiplex PCR assay. Rearranged TCR beta chain sequences were amplified with the hsTCRB Kit following the manufacturer's protocol. Sequencing of TCRB libraries was carried out on an Illumina MiSeq. Regarding the original processing steps: The kit vendor's proprietary platform handled demultiplexing, trimming and gene mapping. TCRdb took over this immuneACCESS table, retaining in-frame rearrangements with V and J assigned. Such tables are incomplete; in checked studies, under half of the missing clones stem from an unresolved V gene, and the remainder is unexplained. The DNA gave D and trimming, while V, J and clone size come from that table. Present in this sample are 75,000 to 80,000 clones, more than 85% of which were seen just once. The ten largest clones represent about 0.6% of the sample.

This sample comprised PBMCs, obtained from a glioma patient whose treatment included an IDH1 peptide vaccine. The clonotype comes from a woman aged 45-65 years with glioma. The V and J segments used are TRBV4-1 and TRBJ2-7, and TRBD2 matches 13 of the central bases. The CDR3 region has the sequence CASSQTGLAGRRMSYEQYF. The nucleotide sequence reads TGCGCCAGCAGCCAAACGGGACTAGCGGGGAGAAGAATGTCCTACGAGCAGTACTTC.